A single sample gave rise to the 6 T cell receptor beta chains below, sequenced in a study of T cell changes during pregnancy in multiple sclerosis. Generated by immunoSEQ multiplex PCR, the TCRdb table keeps only in-frame clones and is missing some. The sample records roughly 47,000 clones, roughly nine tenths being singletons. This specimen consisted of CD4+ T cells from peripheral blood mononuclear cells, obtained after pregnancy. The receptors originated from a female donor with multiple sclerosis, enrolled in a pregnancy study.

CDR3 coding DNA: TGTGCCAGCACCGGAATCGGGGGGGATGAGCAGTACTTC. As protein: CASTGIGGDEQYF. The chain is built from TRBV2 and TRBJ2-7; 8 nucleotides agree with TRBD2. V lost 7 bases to trimming and J lost 7 bases; unmatched junction nucleotides: 9. Germline V CDR1 and CDR2: SNHLY, FYNNEI. The CDR3 loop spans 13 amino acids.

The CDR3 sequence: CAWGRGYNYGYTF. For the CDR3, the DNA is TGTGCCTGGGGCAGGGGGTACAACTATGGCTACACCTTC. The genes are TRBV30 and TRBJ1-2, with 7 positions matching TRBD1. Per germline, CDR1 GTSNPN and CDR2 SVGIG (reference sequence). CDR3 length: 13 amino acids. J gave up 2 bases and V 5 bases, and 5 bases lay outside the gene matches.

The chain recombines TRBV7-2 with TRBJ1-5; tentative D call: TRBD1 (6 bases). The CDR3 is 15 amino acids. V lost 2 bases and J lost 6, with 14 bases in between. Per the germline V gene, CDR1 is SGHTA and CDR2 is FQGNSA. In DNA, the CDR3 is TGTGCCAGCAGCTTACTTACAGGGATGGGTCAGCCCCAGCATTTT. Encoded protein: CASSLLTGMGQPQHF.

The J gene is TRBJ1-3, the V gene TRBV7-9; 7 positions match TRBD1. This CDR3 has 15 residues. V gave up 4 bases and J gave up 1 base; unmatched junction bases: 4. Germline V gene data show CDR1 as SEHNR and CDR2 as FQNEAQ (reference sequence). The CDR3 spells CASSSSGGSGNTIYF. The CDR3 DNA reads as TGTGCCAGCAGCTCGTCAGGGGGGTCTGGAAACACCATATATTTT. Filled out from reference TRBV7-9 and TRBJ1-3, the complete variable domain reads DTGVSQNPRHKITKRGQNVTFRCDPISEHNRLYWYRQTLGQGPEFLTYFQNEAQLEKSRLLSDRFSAERPKGSFSTLEIQRTEQGDSAMYLCASSSSGGSGNTIYFGEGSWLTVV.

The gene calls are TRBV19 and TRBJ1-5, with 8 bases fitting TRBD1. V dropped 5 bases and J dropped 7; count of bases not matched to a gene: 4. Per germline, CDR1 LNHDA and CDR2 SQIVND (reference sequence). The CDR3 totals 13 residues. CDR3 sequence reads: CASSLDRAQPQHF. CDR3 bases: TGTGCCAGTAGTTTGGACAGGGCCCAGCCCCAGCATTTT.

This rearrangement joins TRBV6-5 to TRBJ2-7, with D maybe TRBD2 (6 bases). V was clipped by 2 bases and J by 4 bases, with 12 bases between them. Germline lookup yields CDR1 MNHEY and CDR2 SVGAGI. There are 14 residues in the CDR3. In DNA form, the CDR3 reads TGTGCCAGCAGTTACGAGCGGAGGGATTACGAGCAGTACTTC. This sequence encodes CASSYERRDYEQYF.